This is a list of T cell receptor beta chains from one sample in a study of T cell changes during pregnancy in multiple sclerosis. Libraries were prepared by immunoSEQ multiplex PCR; TCRdb keeps only in-frame clonotypes and omits some of them. In the table there are approximately 70,000 clones, roughly 92% of which are singletons. The sample here was peripheral blood, taken in the first trimester of pregnancy. The receptors were gathered from a female donor in good health, enrolled as a control in a pregnancy study. The conserved cysteine and the conserved F or W are not part of the CDR3 here. The D gene is left open where the match is weak.

d_gene	v_gene	CDR3aa
.	TRBV29-1	SVAAAAQVNTEAF
TRBD1	TRBV28	ASSPGDRAYYEQY
.	TRBV11-2	ASSSDGGEQF
TRBD1	TRBV28	ASSSSGTGFTEAF
.	TRBV27	ASSLANLGSGNEQF
TRBD2	TRBV28	ASSQTSGSGSTINEQF
TRBD1	TRBV15	ATRTGYSNQPQH
.	TRBV7-9	ASNQGQYNEQF
.	TRBV19	ASSIPTDSAGYT
.	TRBV7-8	ASSRTTSFYEQY
.	TRBV19	ASSIVGRRTEAF
TRBD2	TRBV7-8	ASSPHSGSEDGELF
TRBD1	TRBV25-1	ASSDPGTGGTTEAF
TRBD1	TRBV25-1	ASSEYGTGSGNTIY
TRBD2	TRBV25-1	ASSGLAEGHHNEQF
.	TRBV5-1	ASSSGTANYEQY
.	TRBV21-1	ASSKIGAGTANYGYT
.	TRBV9	ASSVGPGANVLT
.	TRBV11-2	ASSLVFDTIY
.	TRBV5-1	ASRPRSSTSYEQY
TRBD1	TRBV27	ASSKDRGTWEQY
.	TRBV6-1	ASSVQVSSYEQY
.	TRBV6-6	ASSYPQVNQPQH
.	TRBV5-6	ASSLGGAVWYGTDTQY
TRBD1	TRBV5-8	ASSFSMGQNQPQH
TRBD1	TRBV28	ASSLGMGQSYGYT
TRBD2	TRBV29-1	SVEASGLARYNEQF
.	TRBV6-1	ASELSGLGDNTQY
.	TRBV28	ASKSPVGYEQY
.	TRBV5-1	ASSLEAQLESALNEQF
TRBD2	TRBV18	ASNGGLDNEQF
.	TRBV6-1	ASCEMALNTEAF
.	TRBV2	ASSEFGEWGEAF
.	TRBV11-2	ASSLYSNYEQY
.	TRBV7-2	ASSLVVDTQY
.	TRBV6-1	ASSELTVSNQPQH
TRBD1	TRBV23-1	ASYRRDRTYEQY
.	TRBV28	ASSLRGSEGTYEQY
.	TRBV7-9	ASSYQRTNTGELF
.	TRBV5-1	ASSLDSSSYEQY
.	TRBV4-1	ASSQGARLSGNTIY
TRBD1	TRBV7-9	ASSGQGGPGEKLF
.	TRBV6-6	ASSPGTTYNEQF
.	TRBV2	ASSEGQGYTEAF
TRBD2	TRBV19	ASTTSGRYNEQF
TRBD2	TRBV4-1	ASSHLTSGSSGELF
TRBD1	TRBV19	ASTRGEANEKLF
TRBD2	TRBV19	ASSKASGDYEQY
TRBD1	TRBV27	ASSLKTGGYEKLF
.	TRBV2	ASSPDSQSSYEQY
TRBD2	TRBV6-5	ASSYSLGLGYEQY
.	TRBV5-1	ASSLGAAQETQY
TRBD2	TRBV9	ASSGLAGYNEQF
.	TRBV28	ASRGQGGYT
.	TRBV19	ASSHYDFSGELF
TRBD2	TRBV5-1	ASSPSSGRGSDTQY
TRBD2	TRBV25-1	ASSGGLHTDTQY